The 28 T cell receptor beta chains below were found in one sample sequenced in a study of T cell clonality in common variable immunodeficiency. The repertoire was sequenced with immunoSEQ multiplex PCR; TCRdb's copy has only in-frame clones and lacks some. Singletons are absent from the sample, which has about 42,000 clones. The material sequenced was peripheral blood mononuclear cells. The receptor source for this set is a person aged 18 to 75 in good health.

This clone was recorded many times. The CDR3 end is not reached by the read, which stops 3 residues before it; the germline J gene fills it in. The V and J genes are TRBV7-2 and TRBJ2-7; 7 nucleotides agree with TRBD2. The CDR3 covers 14 residues. The germline CDR1 and CDR2 sequences are SGHTA and FQGNSA. J lost 0 bases, V lost 5 bases, and 4 bases had no gene match. The chain's CDR3 is CASSGGGSSYEQYF. The CDR3 bases that were read are TGTGCCAGCAGCGGGGGGGGGAGCTCCTACGAG. Supplemented by reference TRBV7-2 and TRBJ2-7, the full variable domain reads GAGVSQSPSNKVTEKGKDVELRCDPISGHTALYWYRQSLGQGLEFLIYFQGNSAPDKSGLPSDRFSAERTGGSVSTLTIQRTQQEDSAVYLCASSGGGSSYEQYFGPGTRLTVT.

There are many counts of this clone. The read ends 3 residues early relative to the CDR3; the germline J gene fills the gap. The chain carries TRBV5-4 and TRBJ2-2, with 8 bases identical to TRBD2. The CDR3 has 14 residues. Trimming took 4 bases from V and 1 from J; bases not matched to a gene: 0. Per germline, CDR1 SGHNT and CDR2 YYREEE (reference sequence). CDR3 bases read: TGTGCCAGCAGCCGGGGGGGGAACACCGGGGAG. Its protein product is CASSRGGNTGE. The entire CDR3 protein reads CASSRGGNTGELFF.

This clone appeared many times. Other DNA sequences of this sample code for an identical CDR3. The sequenced CDR3 bases are TGCAGCGTTTCTGGGCGACCCGACTACAATGAG. The encoded protein is CSVSGRPDYNE. The full CDR3 sequence reads CSVSGRPDYNEQFF. The chain is built from TRBV29-1 and TRBJ2-1; no firm D call. With the read ending 3 residues before the CDR3 end, the germline J gene is used to fill in that end. V shed 5 bases and J shed 3 bases, with 14 bases lying between them. The CDR3 totals 14 residues. Germline V gene sequence: CDR1 SQVTM, CDR2 ANQGSEA.

There are many counts of this clone. Read data end 3 residues before the CDR3 end; the end is taken from the germline J gene. The chain employs TRBV5-4 and TRBJ2-1; 7 nucleotides align to TRBD1. The CDR3 is 15 residues long. In germline, CDR1 is SGHNT, CDR2 YYREEE (reference sequence). With V trimmed by 0 bases and J by 3 bases, 3 bases remained unmatched. CDR3 sequence: CASSLDRGIYNEQFF. The sequenced part of the CDR3 DNA is TGTGCCAGCAGCTTGGACAGGGGTATCTACAATGAG.

This clone was counted at least ten times. The CDR3 end lies 3 residues beyond the end of the read and is filled in from the germline J gene. The chain is built from TRBV5-1 and TRBJ1-2; 8 nucleotides line up with TRBD1. V dropped 7 bases and J dropped 5; count of bases not matched to a gene: 19. The CDR3 is made up of 17 amino acids. Per germline, CDR1 SGHRS and CDR2 YFSETQ. Incomplete CDR3 DNA: TGCGCCAGCGCCTCTCGACAGGGGCCCCTTGCTGGGTATGGC. Translated: CASASRQGPLAGYG. From start to end, the CDR3 is CASASRQGPLAGYGYTF.

This clone occurred many times. Read data end 3 residues before the CDR3 end; the end is taken from the germline J gene. The chain couples TRBV7-2 to TRBJ1-5; 7 bases fit TRBD1. CDR1 is SGHTA, CDR2 FQGNSA, per germline. J was trimmed by 3 bases and V by 5 bases; bases with no gene match: 7. This CDR3 region has 15 residues. Incomplete CDR3 DNA: TGTGCCAGCAGCCCCGGACAGGCCTCCAATCAGCCC. Its translation is CASSPGQASNQP. The full CDR3 reads CASSPGQASNQPQHF.

The sample holds a few counts of this clone. CDR3 sequence: CASSRPLSATNEKLFF. CDR3 bases read: TGTGCCAGTAGTAGGCCGTTGAGTGCAACTAATGAAAAA. V and J are TRBV19 and TRBJ1-4; no reliable D call. The read halts 3 residues ahead of the CDR3 end, with the missing end drawn from the germline J gene. Trimming removed 4 bases from V and 0 bases from J, with 12 bases in between. This CDR3 is built from 16 residues. From germline, CDR1 is LNHDA and CDR2 SQIVND (reference sequence).

Turning to this clone: The CDR3 extends 3 residues past the end of the read, so its final part is completed from the germline J gene. This chain links TRBV20-1 with TRBJ1-1; D may be TRBD1 (5 bases). Trimming took 3 bases from V and 4 from J, leaving 21 bases between them. Germline CDR1 DFQATT, CDR2 SNEGSKA (reference sequence). The CDR3 length is 16 residues. The chain's CDR3 is CSASGVVAGSSTEAFF. The sequenced part of the CDR3 DNA is TGCAGTGCTAGCGGCGTCGTTGCAGGGAGTTCCACTGAA.

This clone was counted many times. CDR3 bases read: TGTGCCAGCAGCTCCCCCTCGGGGGGTAGCTATGGC. It specifies CASSSPSGGSYG. The CDR3 in full is CASSSPSGGSYGYTF. The chain joins TRBV7-9 to TRBJ1-2; D is perhaps TRBD1 (5 bases). The read is 3 residues too short to cover the CDR3 end, so that end is filled in from the germline J gene. V was clipped by 4 bases and J by 4 bases, with 16 bases between them. There are 15 residues in the CDR3. The germline CDR1 and CDR2 sequences are SEHNR and FQNEAQ (reference sequence).

This clone was counted many times. The read terminates 3 residues ahead of where the CDR3 ends, so the germline J gene completes it. V usage is TRBV19 and J usage is TRBJ2-4; 7 bases are a match to TRBD2. This CDR3 comprises 18 residues. The germline V gene encodes CDR1 LNHDA and CDR2 SQIVND (reference sequence). J gave up 0 bases and V 2 bases, and 10 bases lay outside the gene matches. The CDR3 protein is CASSIRLAEGLAKNIQYF. The CDR3 DNA, read in part, is TGTGCCAGTAGTATACGTCTAGCGGAGGGTCTAGCCAAAAACATT.

There are many counts of this clone. The DNA ends 3 residues before the CDR3 does, and the rest of the CDR3 is filled in from the germline J gene. The rearrangement uses TRBV30 and TRBJ2-3, with 9 nucleotides matching TRBD1. Germline CDR1 and CDR2: GTSNPN and SVGIG (reference sequence). This CDR3 is built from 13 residues. Trimming took 5 bases from V and 2 from J; bases not matched to a gene: 2. This CDR3 is CAWGTGFTDTQYF. The sequenced CDR3 bases are TGTGCCTGGGGGACAGGGTTCACAGATACG.

In its sample, this clone was seen many times. The read terminates 3 residues before the CDR3 end, so the remaining end is supplied by the germline J gene. The V gene is TRBV11-2, the J gene TRBJ2-5; 8 bases are shared with TRBD1. With 5 bases clipped from V and 3 bases from J, the junction kept 5 bases outside the gene matches. Germline values: CDR1 SGHAT, CDR2 FQNNGV. CDR3 length: 14 residues. The part of the CDR3 DNA that was read is TGTGCCAGCAGCGCACAGGGGGGCGAAGAGACC. The encoded protein is CASSAQGGEET. The entire CDR3 protein is CASSAQGGEETQYF.

This clone occurred many times. The CDR3 goes on 3 residues after the read ends, and that part is filled in from the germline J gene. This chain connects TRBV18 to TRBJ1-2; TRBD1 aligns across 11 bases. CDR3 length equals 16 residues. V shed 0 bases and J 7 bases; nucleotides not matched to a gene: 7. Per germline, CDR1 KGHSH and CDR2 LQKENI. The CDR3 loop reads CASSPPIGQGAGGYTF. CDR3 DNA (partial): TGTGCCAGCTCACCACCGATCGGACAGGGGGCGGGTGGC.

This clone was detected many times. The DNA ends 3 residues before the CDR3 does, and the rest of the CDR3 is filled in from the germline J gene. The gene calls are TRBV20-1 and TRBJ2-7, with a weak D call TRBD2 (5 bases). V was clipped by 5 bases and J by 6 bases, with 17 bases between them. The CDR3 loop spans 13 amino acids. The germline CDR1 and CDR2 sequences are DFQATT and SNEGSKA (reference sequence). CDR3 bases read: TGCAGTGCTCCCGTGCCAGGCGGGTCCGAG. As protein: CSAPVPGGSE. The whole CDR3 is CSAPVPGGSEQYF.

The sample holds many counts of this clone. The read is 3 residues too short to cover the CDR3 end, so that end is filled in from the germline J gene. This rearrangement joins TRBV7-2 to TRBJ2-2; 11 bases match TRBD2. Trimming cost V 6 bases and J 4 bases; bases outside gene matches: 4. The CDR3 contains 15 residues. Germline V gene lookup returns CDR1 SGHTA and CDR2 FQGNSA. Partial CDR3 DNA: TGTGCCAGCAGGCCCGGGACTAGCGGCACCGGGGAG. The encoded protein is CASRPGTSGTGE. The CDR3, in full, reads CASRPGTSGTGELFF.

This clone was counted at least ten times. CDR3: CASSLGAGETQYF. The DNA read from the CDR3 is TGCGCCAGCAGCTTGGGCGCAGGGGAGACC. The chain combines TRBV5-1 with TRBJ2-5; TRBD1 might be the D (5 bases). The read ends 3 residues shy of where the CDR3 ends; the end is completed using the germline J gene. The CDR3 totals 13 residues. With 0 bases removed from V and 5 bases from J, the gap between germline ends came to 8 bases. Germline lookup yields CDR1 SGHRS and CDR2 YFSETQ.

Ten or more counts support this clone. The read stops 3 residues short of the end of the CDR3; the missing end is completed from the germline J gene. The genes are TRBV19 and TRBJ2-1, with 7 bases aligning to TRBD2. Germline values: CDR1 LNHDA, CDR2 SQIVND (reference sequence). The CDR3 runs 14 residues. Unmatched junction bases numbered 7, after V lost 7 bases and J lost 4 bases. CDR3 sequence: CASNPSGEYNEQFF. CDR3 DNA, as far as it was read: TGTGCCAGTAATCCTAGCGGAGAATACAATGAG.

In this sample, this clone turned up many times. The read ends 3 residues early relative to the CDR3; the germline J gene fills the gap. This chain links TRBV7-9 with TRBJ1-1; D is perhaps TRBD1 (5 bases). V lost 10 bases and J lost 5, with 23 bases in between. This CDR3 is built from 15 residues. Germline CDR1 reads SEHNR; CDR2 reads FQNEAQ (reference sequence). The CDR3 reads CATIPPTDLFTEAFF. The sequenced part of the CDR3 DNA is TGTGCCACCATACCCCCGACAGACCTCTTTACTGAA.

This clone was counted ten times or more. Read sequence stops 3 residues before the CDR3 end, and the germline J gene provides the missing end. This sequence joins TRBV28 and TRBJ2-7; 9 bases map to TRBD1. CDR1 is MDHEN, CDR2 SYDVKM, per germline. This CDR3 is built from 15 residues. The junction had 8 bases not matched to a gene; V was cut back by 8 bases and J by 0 bases. CDR3 bases read: TGTGCCAGCCTAGGGGCGGGACAGGGCTCCTACGAG. Protein: CASLGAGQGSYE. The CDR3, in full, reads CASLGAGQGSYEQYF.

This clone has at least ten counts. Read sequence stops 3 residues before the CDR3 end, and the germline J gene provides the missing end. The V gene is TRBV4-1, the J gene TRBJ2-3; the match to TRBD2 covers 8 bases. CDR1 and CDR2 from the germline V gene are MGHRA and YSYEKL. J lost 0 bases, V lost 3 bases, and 5 bases had no gene match. CDR3 size: 16 residues. The DNA read from the CDR3 is TGCGCCAGCAGCCAGGGGACTAGATTTAGCACAGATACG. This encodes CASSQGTRFSTDT. The whole CDR3 protein reads CASSQGTRFSTDTQYF.

Worth noting for this clone: Coverage ceases 3 residues before the CDR3 finishes, and the germline J gene fills in the end. The chain carries TRBV25-1 and TRBJ2-3, with TRBD1 matching 8 bases. This CDR3 is built from 15 residues. The ends lost 1 base at V and 2 bases at J; junction bases unmatched: 2. The germline V gene has CDR1 MGHDK and CDR2 SYGVNS. The CDR3 spells CASSEWTGYTDTQYF. The covered CDR3 bases are TGTGCCAGCAGTGAATGGACAGGGTACACAGATACG. Full variable domain (remainder filled in from reference TRBV25-1 and TRBJ2-3): EADIYQTPRYLVIGTGKKITLECSQTMGHDKMYWYQQDPGMELHLIHYSYGVNSTEKGDLSSESTVSRIRTEHFPLTLESARPSHTSQYLCASSEWTGYTDTQYFGPGTRLTVL.

This clone showed up many times. Sequencing ends 3 residues short of the CDR3 end; the germline J gene provides the rest. This rearrangement joins TRBV7-2 to TRBJ1-4; 7 bases are shared with TRBD1. This CDR3 is 15 amino acids long. CDR1 SGHTA and CDR2 FQGNSA come from the germline V gene. With V trimmed by 5 bases and J by 7 bases, 10 bases remained unmatched. CDR3 residues: CASSPNTGAGEKLFF. CDR3 DNA, as far as it was read: TGTGCCAGCAGCCCCAACACAGGGGCGGGTGAAAAA.

This clone appeared many times. The CDR3 extends 3 residues past the end of the read, so its final part is completed from the germline J gene. The chain carries TRBV5-5 and TRBJ1-5; tentative D call: TRBD1 (5 bases). This CDR3 region has 15 residues. Germline V gene data show CDR1 as SGHKS and CDR2 as YYEKEE (reference sequence). V was trimmed by 4 bases and J by 3 bases, leaving 14 bases between them. Incomplete CDR3 DNA: TGTGCCAGCAGCCCAGCAGACAGTTTCAATCAGCCC. Its translation: CASSPADSFNQP. The whole CDR3 reads CASSPADSFNQPQHF.

The sample holds many counts of this clone. The read terminates 3 residues ahead of where the CDR3 ends, so the germline J gene completes it. V and J are TRBV30 and TRBJ1-6; D is unresolved. Germline lookup yields CDR1 GTSNPN and CDR2 SVGIG (reference sequence). CDR3 length equals 14 residues. With 0 bases removed from V and 6 bases from J, the gap between germline ends came to 9 bases. CDR3 DNA, as far as it was read: TGTGCCTGGAGTGTACCTACTGGTAATTCACCC. Protein sequence: CAWSVPTGNSP. The CDR3 in full is CAWSVPTGNSPLHF.

Many counts were recorded for this clone. The read halts 3 residues ahead of the CDR3 end, with the missing end drawn from the germline J gene. The genes are TRBV19 and TRBJ1-5; 9 nucleotides match TRBD1. V lost 7 bases and J lost 7; bases outside the gene matches: 11. CDR3 length equals 15 residues. Germline values: CDR1 LNHDA, CDR2 SQIVND (reference sequence). CDR3 sequence: CASKRVDRGEQPQHF. CDR3 bases read: TGTGCCAGTAAGAGGGTGGACAGGGGTGAACAGCCC.

This clone was seen repeatedly, ten times or more. The read finishes 3 residues shy of the CDR3 end, and the germline J gene is used to complete it. This chain links TRBV20-1 with TRBJ1-2, with D tentatively TRBD1 (6 bases). Germline loops: CDR1 DFQATT, CDR2 SNEGSKA (reference sequence). V lost 5 bases to trimming and J lost 4 bases, with 11 bases between them. CDR3 length: 12 residues. The CDR3 DNA, read in part, is TGCAGTGCTCGCGACAGGCCCTATGGC. Translation gives CSARDRPYG. The full CDR3 reads CSARDRPYGYTF.

This clone occurred many times. The read gets to within 3 residues of the CDR3 end, and the germline J gene fills in the rest. V usage is TRBV30 and J usage is TRBJ1-5; 8 bases line up with TRBD1. This CDR3 region has 14 residues. Trimming cost V 5 bases and J 0 bases; bases outside gene matches: 3. Germline-derived CDR1 and CDR2 are GTSNPN and SVGIG (reference sequence). The DNA read from the CDR3 is TGTGCCTGGGGGACAGGACATAGCAATCAGCCC. It is translated as CAWGTGHSNQP. The whole CDR3 protein is CAWGTGHSNQPQHF.

This clone came up many times. Read coverage stops 3 residues before the CDR3 terminus; the germline J gene supplies the remainder. The rearrangement links TRBV30 to TRBJ2-7; 7 bases are a match to TRBD1. With 2 bases clipped from V and 4 bases from J, the junction kept 5 bases outside the gene matches. Germline loops: CDR1 GTSNPN, CDR2 SVGIG (reference sequence). This CDR3 has 13 amino acids. CDR3 DNA, as far as it was read: TGTGCCTGGAGTCCGGGACAGTGGTACGAG. Translation gives CAWSPGQWYE. The CDR3 in its entirety is CAWSPGQWYEQYF.